This is a list of T cell receptor beta chains from one sample in a study of T cells expressing NK-cell markers. TCRdb processed the 5' RACE reads again and assigns one entry to each CDR3 protein, with no DNA. In all, the sample yields about 260,000 distinct CDR3 sequences. The sample consisted of blood T cells: a sorted CD56 or NKG2C T cell subset, CD4+ or CD8+ T cells, or bulk PBMC T cells (not recorded which). The receptors derive from a woman aged 18 to 75 in good health. Both conserved end residues are part of each CDR3. Each record gives: V gene, J gene, clone size, CDR3 protein. Some rows mark clone size as missing; the rest say once, few, many or name a class of expanded clone.

>TRBV5-1|TRBJ1-3|medium-sized
CASRQGQDGNTIYF
>TRBV12-3/TRBV12-4|TRBJ1-3|NA
CANRRASAGNTIYF
>TRBV12-3/TRBV12-4|TRBJ2-3|NA
CASSFVAGRTDTQYF
>TRBV19|TRBJ2-6|NA
CASSTPGRGIGDSGANVLTF
>TRBV5-6|TRBJ1-4|NA
CASSLTAGAEKLFF
>TRBV5-1|TRBJ2-3|NA
CASSFGAFTDTQYF
>TRBV2|TRBJ1-6|NA
CATGGDYNSPLHF
>TRBV12-3/TRBV12-4|TRBJ2-5|NA
CASRKSGPGTQETQYF
>TRBV5-1|TRBJ1-1|NA
CASSFTGWNTEAFF
>TRBV11-2|TRBJ2-2|NA
CASSLSGGAGEPFF
>TRBV7-9|TRBJ1-2|NA
CASSPSSGTGGYTF
>TRBV5-1|TRBJ2-1|NA
CASSWTRGDSYNEQFF
>TRBV20-1|TRBJ1-1|NA
CSARDRRGNTEAFF
>TRBV6-2/TRBV6-3|TRBJ1-6|NA
CASSYPWDSPLHF
>TRBV7-2|TRBJ1-5|NA
CASSSQGATSVRTQHF
>TRBV5-4|TRBJ2-1|NA
CASSGGARNNEQFF
>TRBV11-2|TRBJ2-7|NA
CASSLVVGGGLAPKSSYEQYF
>TRBV30|TRBJ1-1|NA
CAWSVIMNTEAFF
>TRBV20-1|TRBJ2-7|NA
CSAPGGGTSNEQYF
>TRBV5-1|TRBJ2-1|NA
CASRQTGTGYNEQFF
>TRBV30|TRBJ2-1|NA
CAWSGRVSYNEQFF
>TRBV5-1|TRBJ2-5|NA
CASSLVGQGSRKTQYF
>TRBV5-6|TRBJ2-3|NA
CASRLRGGGYITDTQYF
>TRBV29-1|TRBJ2-7|NA
CSVGVRGSGQYF
>TRBV18|TRBJ1-2|NA
CASSPATGDYGYTF
>TRBV2|TRBJ2-1|NA
CATGASGDAGEQFF
>TRBV23-1|TRBJ1-5|NA
CASSQMGLGAQPQHF
>TRBV12-3/TRBV12-4|TRBJ2-5|NA
CASSLVEGRGMRKTQYF
>TRBV30|TRBJ1-4|NA
CAWSVLSDNEKLFF
>TRBV20-1|TRBJ2-1|NA
CRTGSRTSGRIGAYNEQFF
>TRBV24-1|TRBJ1-2|NA
CATSDEGNYGYTF
>TRBV6-1|TRBJ2-2|NA
CASSRSIAGANTGELFF
>TRBV6-1|TRBJ1-5|NA
CASFFLWLENQPQHF
>TRBV5-1|TRBJ1-2|NA
CASSSQGTYGYTF
>TRBV7-2|TRBJ1-3|NA
CASSYQTGAAGNTIYF
>TRBV5-4|TRBJ2-5|NA
CASSLVGQGASQETQYF
>TRBV5-1|TRBJ2-5|NA
CASSAQETQYF
>TRBV29-1|TRBJ2-3|NA
CSVEENTDTQYF
>TRBV7-2|TRBJ2-2|NA
CASSTDKPTGELFF
>TRBV6-1|TRBJ2-5|NA
CASSELAQPRETQYF
>TRBV5-1|TRBJ2-5|NA
CASSPSGGRVETQYF
>TRBV2|TRBJ2-1|NA
CASSENTYNEQFF
>TRBV2|TRBJ1-5|NA
CASSSNRGNQPQHF
>TRBV20-1|TRBJ2-2|NA
CSAREGAKSGESGELFF
>TRBV7-2|TRBJ2-3|NA
CASSLASASTDTQYF
>TRBV29-1|TRBJ2-5|NA
CSVIPLGETQYF
>TRBV29-1|TRBJ1-1|NA
CSVVRVNTEAFF
>TRBV12-3/TRBV12-4|TRBJ2-1|NA
CATPRYNEQFF
>TRBV30|TRBJ2-7|NA
CAWSRDKTYEQYF
>TRBV10-3|TRBJ1-1|NA
CAISPAGAEAFF
>TRBV14|TRBJ1-2|NA
CASSQGSHETDGYTF
>TRBV7-2|TRBJ2-2|NA
CASSFDGWDTGELFF
>TRBV4-3|TRBJ1-5|NA
CASSQEVVLWPQHF
>TRBV18|TRBJ2-3|NA
CASARNSGITDTQYF
>TRBV20-1|TRBJ2-1|NA
CSAPVGAYNEQFF
>TRBV20-1|TRBJ1-2|NA
CSALQGSGYTF
>TRBV4-2|TRBJ1-5|NA
CASSPEGGGGGNQPQHF
>TRBV12-3/TRBV12-4|TRBJ2-1|NA
CASNGLATYNEQFF
>TRBV28|TRBJ2-1|NA
CASRPSSGALRSYNEQFF
>TRBV20-1|TRBJ2-2|NA
CSARDRGRTGELFF